The subject of this entry is one T cell receptor beta chain. This clonotype was found many times. The antigen this receptor binds is unknown. No base-level quality is on record; no much larger clone is a single base apart. The entry originates in a study of patients with pleural tuberculosis (dated by TCRdb to 2014 to 2015). CDR1 SGHAT and CDR2 FQNNGV are derived from the germline V gene. The cysteine opens and the phenylalanine closes a CDR3 of 12 amino acids. The only DNA kept is the CDR3, 36 bases in frame from the first base. V and J lose 4 bases and 5 bases, and a span of 8 bases separates them. Sequencing was performed on an Illumina Genome Analyzer IIx. The raw public reads went through TCRdb reprocessing: fastp at Q25, MiXCR clone calling, in-frame beta chains kept. CDR3 protein sequences are deduplicated, and each keeps its most common genes and DNA. The sample profile shows approximately 53,000 distinct CDR3 sequences; approximately 7.5% of them were found once. In total, the top ten clones hold roughly 15% of the sample.

The V and J segments used are TRBV11-2 and TRBJ1-2; no D gene is confidently identified. This TCR derives from a human donor with pleural tuberculosis. The DNA sequence reads TGTGCCAGCAGCTATAGGGATTATGGCTACACCTTC. It encodes CASSYRDYGYTF.